One and the same sample provided the 27 T cell receptor beta chains below, sequenced in a study of T cells expressing NK-cell markers. From the 5' RACE reads, TCRdb lists one entry per CDR3 protein and no DNA. Its table lists over 100,000 distinct CDR3 sequences. Sequencing used blood T cells: a sorted CD56 or NKG2C T cell subset, CD4+ or CD8+ T cells, or bulk PBMC T cells (not recorded which). These TCRs come from a woman aged 18-70 years in good health.

This chain uses TRBV7-2 with TRBJ2-7. The CDR3 is 15 residues long. Germline-derived CDR1 and CDR2 are SGHTA and FQGNSA. The CDR3 protein is CASSTRGGSSYEQYF.

This chain links TRBV7-9 with TRBJ1-1. The CDR3 is 12 amino acids. CDR1 and CDR2 (germline): SEHNR, FQNEAQ (reference sequence). The CDR3 reads CASSGLNTEAFF.

The chain combines TRBV7-9 with TRBJ2-1; absent DNA, TCRdb's TRBD2 call cannot be checked. There are 16 residues in the CDR3. Germline CDR1 reads SEHNR; CDR2 reads FQNEAQ (reference sequence). CDR3 protein: CASSPRASGTLNEQFF.

This chain links TRBV10-3 with TRBJ1-2; as DNA is missing, the TRBD1 call by TCRdb cannot be tested. This CDR3 is built from 14 residues. Germline V gene lookup returns CDR1 ENHRY and CDR2 SYGVKD. This CDR3 reads CAISSGIWVYGYTF.

The V and J genes are TRBV25-1 and TRBJ2-5; the TCRdb D gene call, TRBD2, has no DNA to confirm it. The germline CDR1 and CDR2 sequences are MGHDK and SYGVNS. This CDR3 contains 15 residues. CDR3 in amino acids: CASSERTSGSETQYF.

Here the CDR3 reads CSARDFAAGGATDTQYF. This sequence joins TRBV20-1 and TRBJ2-3; TCRdb designates TRBD2, a call that cannot be tested without DNA. CDR1 is DFQATT, CDR2 SNEGSKA, per germline (reference sequence). The CDR3 is 17 residues long.

The genes are TRBV20-1 and TRBJ1-4. The germline gives CDR1 DFQATT, CDR2 SNEGSKA (reference sequence). CDR3 length equals 11 residues. The CDR3 sequence is CSADSHEKLFF.

The rearrangement links TRBV4-3 to TRBJ2-5; TCRdb lists TRBD2, though no DNA is available to test this call. The CDR3 runs 14 residues. CDR1 is LGHNA, CDR2 YSLEER, per germline. The CDR3 sequence is CASSQLLAEETQYF.

The chain links TRBV6-2 or TRBV6-3 to TRBJ2-1; TCRdb lists TRBD2, though no DNA is available to test this call. The germline V gene encodes CDR1 MNHEY and CDR2 SVGEGT. The CDR3 runs 17 residues. The CDR3 protein is CASSYGRLAGTYNEQFF.

The V and J genes are TRBV5-4 and TRBJ1-2; checking the TCRdb D call of TRBD1 is not possible without DNA. The germline CDR1 and CDR2 sequences are SGHNT and YYREEE (reference sequence). This CDR3 has 16 residues. This CDR3 is CASSSTLGGRSYGYTF.

This sequence joins TRBV20-1 and TRBJ2-1. CDR1 DFQATT and CDR2 SNEGSKA come from the germline V gene (reference sequence). The CDR3 has 15 residues. CDR3 region: CSASDVLDGPNEQFF.

This CDR3 reads CASSQGLADGQPQHF. V is TRBV4-1 and J is TRBJ1-5. CDR3 length equals 15 residues. Germline lookup yields CDR1 MGHRA and CDR2 YSYEKL.

This chain uses TRBV6-5 with TRBJ2-5. The CDR3 runs to 14 residues. Germline CDR1 and CDR2: MNHEY and SVGAGI. Here the CDR3 reads CASSYFGLGETQYF.

This chain uses TRBV12-3 or TRBV12-4 with TRBJ2-5; without DNA, the TCRdb call of TRBD1 cannot be checked. The CDR3 has 16 amino acids. The CDR3 spells CASSLGRSGRGETQYF.

V gene TRBV27 combines with J gene TRBJ2-2; TCRdb designates TRBD1, a call that cannot be tested without DNA. This CDR3 is 17 amino acids long. The germline CDR1 and CDR2 sequences are MNHEY and SMNVEV (reference sequence). CDR3 amino acids: CASSPGGDRVNTGELFF.

This chain uses TRBV7-2 with TRBJ1-1. The CDR3 runs 15 residues. Germline CDR1 SGHTA, CDR2 FQGNSA. CDR3 amino acids: CASSLAGLGTLGAFF. The complete variable domain, with remaining parts taken from reference TRBV7-2 and TRBJ1-1, reads GAGVSQSPSNKVTEKGKDVELRCDPISGHTALYWYRQSLGQGLEFLIYFQGNSAPDKSGLPSDRFSAERTGGSVSTLTIQRTQQEDSAVYLCASSLAGLGTLGAFFGQGTRLTVV.

The chain joins TRBV4-2 to TRBJ2-7; TCRdb's assignment of TRBD2 cannot be checked, as there is no DNA. The CDR3 loop spans 15 amino acids. Germline assignment: CDR1 LGHNA and CDR2 YNFKEQ. The CDR3 is CASSQEPSGVYEQYF.

V and J are TRBV6-1 and TRBJ2-1; absent DNA, TCRdb's TRBD1 call cannot be checked. CDR1 is MNHNS, CDR2 SASEGT, per germline. The CDR3 extends over 15 amino acids. CDR3 protein: CASSTGQSHYNEQFF.

The chain joins TRBV11-3 to TRBJ2-3; TCRdb's D call, TRBD1, is unchecked because there is no DNA. The CDR3 loop spans 16 amino acids. Germline values: CDR1 SGHNT, CDR2 YENEEA. The chain's CDR3 is CASSGGATGYTDTQYF.

The chain employs TRBV6-2 or TRBV6-3 and TRBJ2-7; TCRdb selects TRBD1, and the lack of DNA leaves this call unchecked. CDR1 and CDR2 (germline): MNHEY, SVGEGT. This CDR3 has 16 residues. The CDR3 sequence is CASSSLPGQISYEQYF.

The J gene is TRBJ2-7, the V gene TRBV14. CDR1 and CDR2 (germline): SGHDN, FVKESK. The CDR3 sequence is 13 residues long. The CDR3 spells CASSQVDSYEQYF.

The rearrangement joins TRBV7-9 to TRBJ1-5; absent DNA, TCRdb's TRBD1 call cannot be checked. CDR1 is SEHNR, CDR2 FQNEAQ, per germline (reference sequence). The CDR3 has 15 residues. The chain's CDR3 is CASSLGGARNQPQHF.

The chain combines TRBV7-9 with TRBJ1-1; there is no DNA to check the TCRdb D call of TRBD1. The germline V gene has CDR1 SEHNR and CDR2 FQNEAQ (reference sequence). The CDR3 runs 15 residues. CDR3 residues: CASSPTTGSRTEAFF.

The chain recombines TRBV27 with TRBJ2-7. CDR1 MNHEY and CDR2 SMNVEV come from the germline V gene (reference sequence). This CDR3 has 13 amino acids. The CDR3 here is CASSLDFSYEQYF.

V usage is TRBV5-4 and J usage is TRBJ2-7; TCRdb's D gene call, TRBD2, goes unchecked for lack of DNA. Germline V gene data show CDR1 as SGHNT and CDR2 as YYREEE (reference sequence). The CDR3 is 15 amino acids. CDR3 region: CASSLELAGVSEQYF.

V usage is TRBV6-2 or TRBV6-3 and J usage is TRBJ2-1. This CDR3 has 13 amino acids. Germline V gene data show CDR1 as MNHEY and CDR2 as SVGEGT. This CDR3 is CASSYGGYNEQFF.

The V call is TRBV11-3, the J call TRBJ2-5; as DNA is missing, the TRBD1 call by TCRdb cannot be tested. Germline V gene data show CDR1 as SGHNT and CDR2 as YENEEA. CDR3 length equals 13 residues. CDR3 loop: CASSSPYQETQYF.